Below are 12 T cell receptor beta chains sequenced from a single sample in a study of T cell repertoires in cytomegalovirus infection. MiXCR, run by TCRdb on the reads, gives a single entry per CDR3 protein. The table lists 200,000 to 300,000 distinct CDR3 sequences, 9% to 15% of them singletons. Sequenced material: PBMCs. Every receptor here comes from a human donor in good health (CMV status not recorded). Some clones in this sample may be carry-over from other donors' samples.

This clonotype appeared a few times. The chain carries TRBV19 and TRBJ2-7; 7 bases are a match to TRBD1. There are 15 residues in the CDR3. V was pared by 3 bases and J by 1 base, with 6 bases of the junction left unmatched. CDR1 and CDR2 from the germline V gene are LNHDA and SQIVND (reference sequence). The CDR3: CASSIDRVRSYEQYF. For the CDR3, the DNA is TGTGCCAGTAGTATTGACAGGGTACGATCCTACGAGCAGTACTTC.

This rearrangement joins TRBV7-6 to TRBJ2-2; D assignment may be TRBD1 or TRBD2 (5 bases each). Germline V gene data show CDR1 as SGHVS and CDR2 as FNYEAQ. The germline V and J ends were trimmed by 5 bases and 6 bases, with 16 bases remaining between them. The CDR3 has 15 amino acids. CDR3 nucleotide sequence: TGTGCCAGCAGCCGAACCGAGGGACGGGCCGGGGAGCTGTTTTTT. It encodes CASSRTEGRAGELFF.

This clonotype showed up just a few times. CDR3 sequence (DNA): TGCAGTGCTTGGACAGGGGGGACCCAGCATTTT. Protein product: CSAWTGGTQHF. The chain recombines TRBV20-1 with TRBJ1-5, with 10 bases fitting TRBD1. Unmatched junction bases numbered 3, after V lost 5 bases and J lost 11 bases. Germline V gives CDR1 DFQATT, CDR2 SNEGSKA (reference sequence). CDR3 size: 11 residues.

This chain connects TRBV19 to TRBJ2-7; 10 bases map to TRBD1. Germline V gene lookup returns CDR1 LNHDA and CDR2 SQIVND (reference sequence). The CDR3 is 14 residues long. J was trimmed by 4 bases and V by 3 bases; bases with no gene match: 3. The CDR3 DNA reads TGTGCCAGTAGTATCCGGGACAGGGGATACGAGCAGTACTTC. It codes for CASSIRDRGYEQYF.

This clonotype was counted only a few times. This chain links TRBV28 with TRBJ2-7; the D gene could be TRBD1 or TRBD2 (5 bases each). Germline CDR1 reads MDHEN; CDR2 reads SYDVKM. This CDR3 comprises 14 residues. Trimming cost V 4 bases and J 8 bases, with 18 bases left between them. CDR3 in amino acids: CASSSLGTTLQQYF. The CDR3, as DNA: TGTGCCAGCAGTTCCCTCGGGACCACCTTGCAGCAGTACTTC.

V gene TRBV19 combines with J gene TRBJ2-2; 10 nucleotides match TRBD2. The CDR3 has 17 residues. V shed 3 bases, J shed 0 bases, and the junction held 4 bases outside the gene matches. CDR1 and CDR2 from the germline V gene are LNHDA and SQIVND (reference sequence). The CDR3 spells CASSILAGVSNTGELFF. CDR3 in DNA: TGTGCCAGTAGTATTCTAGCGGGAGTATCGAACACCGGGGAGCTGTTTTTT.

CDR3 bases: TGTGCCACCAGCCTGGACAGGGGTGCCGGAAAACTGTTTTTT. Residues: CATSLDRGAGKLFF. The J gene is TRBJ1-4, the V gene TRBV15; 9 bases align to TRBD1. The CDR3 totals 14 residues. V shed 5 bases and J 10 bases; nucleotides not matched to a gene: 8. Looked up from germline, CDR1 is LNHNV and CDR2 is YYDKDF (reference sequence).

This clonotype was seen a few times. The chain links TRBV5-4 to TRBJ2-3; 10 positions agree with TRBD1. J gave up 5 bases and V 4 bases, and 4 bases lay outside the gene matches. Germline assignment: CDR1 SGHNT and CDR2 YYREEE (reference sequence). This CDR3 is built from 14 residues. CDR3 amino acids: CASSPGTGEDTQYF. The CDR3, as DNA: TGTGCCAGCAGCCCGGGGACAGGGGAAGATACGCAGTATTTT.

The table lists this clonotype with many counts. The chain joins TRBV7-2 to TRBJ1-2; perhaps TRBD1 as D (5 bases). Trimming pared 5 bases from V and 8 bases from J, leaving 18 bases between. CDR1 is SGHTA and CDR2 is FQGNSA in the germline V gene. The CDR3 covers 14 residues. CDR3 loop: CASSRDQGLGGYTF. For the CDR3, the DNA is TGTGCCAGCAGCCGCGACCAGGGTCTGGGGGGCTACACCTTC.

The table lists this clonotype with many counts. The chain recombines TRBV7-2 with TRBJ2-7; 15 nucleotides line up with TRBD2. After removal of 3 bases from V and 3 bases from J, the junction contained 6 bases not matched to a gene. Germline lookup yields CDR1 SGHTA and CDR2 FQGNSA. CDR3 length equals 17 residues. CDR3 sequence (DNA): TGTGCCAGCAGCTTGGGACTAGCGGGAGGTCAAGTCTACGAGCAGTACTTC. This encodes CASSLGLAGGQVYEQYF. Drawing the rest from reference TRBV7-2 and TRBJ2-7, the complete variable domain is GAGVSQSPSNKVTEKGKDVELRCDPISGHTALYWYRQSLGQGLEFLIYFQGNSAPDKSGLPSDRFSAERTGGSVSTLTIQRTQQEDSAVYLCASSLGLAGGQVYEQYFGPGTRLTVT.

This clonotype showed up just a few times. The chain is built from TRBV20-1 and TRBJ2-7, with TRBD1 identical over 11 bases. The CDR3 spans 13 residues. V gave up 3 bases and J gave up 5 bases; unmatched junction bases: 3. Germline V CDR1 and CDR2: DFQATT, SNEGSKA (reference sequence). CDR3 in DNA: TGCAGTGCTAGGGACAGGGGGCTCCACGAGCAGTACTTC. This translates into CSARDRGLHEQYF.

This chain joins TRBV5-4 and TRBJ2-2; D is perhaps TRBD1 or TRBD2 (5 bases each). This CDR3 region has 16 residues. Trimming left V 0 bases short and J 3 bases short, with 12 bases between. Germline lookup yields CDR1 SGHNT and CDR2 YYREEE (reference sequence). The CDR3 sequence is CASSLAGTEYTGELFF. DNA of the CDR3: TGTGCCAGCAGCTTGGCAGGGACGGAGTACACCGGGGAGCTGTTTTTT.